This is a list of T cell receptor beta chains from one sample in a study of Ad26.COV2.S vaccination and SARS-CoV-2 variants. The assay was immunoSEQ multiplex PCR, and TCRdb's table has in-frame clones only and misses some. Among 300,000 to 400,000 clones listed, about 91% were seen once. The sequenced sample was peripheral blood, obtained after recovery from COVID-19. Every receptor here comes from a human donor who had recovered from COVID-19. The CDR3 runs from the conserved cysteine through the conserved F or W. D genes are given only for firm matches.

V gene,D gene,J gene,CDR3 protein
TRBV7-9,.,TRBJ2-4,CASSLAPRLAKNIQYF
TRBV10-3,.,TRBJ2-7,CAIRSGTDSYEQYF
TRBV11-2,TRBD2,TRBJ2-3,CASRAGTTQGDTQYF
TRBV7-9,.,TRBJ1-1,CASSSRQGMNTEAFF
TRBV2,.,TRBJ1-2,CASRGAPEGGTSPGYTF
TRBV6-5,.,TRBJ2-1,CASSPSDSYNEQFF
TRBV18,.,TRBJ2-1,CASSPQSPGSSVEQFF
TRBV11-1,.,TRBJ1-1,CASSSQGNTEAFF
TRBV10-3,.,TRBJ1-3,CAISESGGAGNTIYF
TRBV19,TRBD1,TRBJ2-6,CASIRFRDRGLFVGANVLTF
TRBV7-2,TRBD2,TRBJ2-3,CASSPRRAGGTDTQYF
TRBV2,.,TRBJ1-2,CASRDTGTNYGYTF
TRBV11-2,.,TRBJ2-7,CASSTHRKSYEQYF
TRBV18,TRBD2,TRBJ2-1,CASSPPIRGGYNEQFF
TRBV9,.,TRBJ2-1,CASSVEGGRGPLAEQFF
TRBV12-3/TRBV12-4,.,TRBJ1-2,CASSFSQIYGYTF
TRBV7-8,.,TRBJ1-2,CASSLERDEYGYTF
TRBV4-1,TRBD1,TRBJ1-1,CASSQRPGQQNTEAFF
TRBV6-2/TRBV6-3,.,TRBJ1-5,CASSLASGRQPQHF
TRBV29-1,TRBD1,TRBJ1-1,CSANRGYMNTEAFF
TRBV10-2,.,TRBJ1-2,CASGHGEGYTF
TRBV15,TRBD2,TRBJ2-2,CATSTTTSGGPNTGELFF
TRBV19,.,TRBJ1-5,CASSMSRGGNQPQHF
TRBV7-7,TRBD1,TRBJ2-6,CASSLGQGAGANVLTF
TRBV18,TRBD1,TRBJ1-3,CASSFGQASGNTIYF
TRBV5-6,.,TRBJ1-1,CASSFRHKRVNTEAFF
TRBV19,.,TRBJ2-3,CASRRTGTPDTDTQYF
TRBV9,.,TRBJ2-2,CASSLGQPTGELFF
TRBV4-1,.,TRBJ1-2,CASSQAGSANYGYTF
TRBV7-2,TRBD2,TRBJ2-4,CASSLLAGGGGQNIQYF
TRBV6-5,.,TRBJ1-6,CASSRGYNSPLHF
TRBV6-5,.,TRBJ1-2,CASSRTTDRYGYTF
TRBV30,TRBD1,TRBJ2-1,CACLIVPGQEASYNEQFF
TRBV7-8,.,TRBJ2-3,CASSLDWGGGTDTQYF
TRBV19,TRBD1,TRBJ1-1,CARRDRRNTEAFF
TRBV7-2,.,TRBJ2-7,CASTPVLWTAKISYEQYF
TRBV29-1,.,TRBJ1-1,CSVWDAVNTEAFF
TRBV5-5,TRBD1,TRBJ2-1,CASSFRDREPIGYNEQFF
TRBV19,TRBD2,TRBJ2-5,CASNGRAGYETQYF
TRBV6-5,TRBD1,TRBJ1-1,CASSYTPGTGNTEAFF
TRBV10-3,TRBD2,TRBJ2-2,CAISPTSGGHTGELFF
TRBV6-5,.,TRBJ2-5,CASSYGRIETQYF
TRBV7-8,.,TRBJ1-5,CASSLGGVSNQPQHF
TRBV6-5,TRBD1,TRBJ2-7,CASSYDRGRSYEQYF
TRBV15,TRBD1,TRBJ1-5,CATSREGDRAIYSNQPQHF